What follows describes a single T cell receptor (beta chain). The antigen remains unidentified. These data belong to a study of cytotoxic CD8 clonotypes in ibrutinib-treated CLL. Clones were read by immunoSEQ multiplex PCR, and TCRdb kept only the in-frame ones, dropping some. Seen here are a few hundred thousand clones, 67% observed once, and the top ten hold 5% to 6.5%. Whole-study results and caveats: On treatment, the uncommon public clonotypes contracted or remained stable.

TCR beta libraries used approximately 1.9 micrograms of genomic DNA from cryopreserved PBMCs. This CDR3 comprises 11 residues. From germline, CDR1 is MNHNS and CDR2 SASEGT. With 6 bases removed from V and 7 bases from J, the gap between germline ends came to 7 bases. Sequenced material: PBMCs, taken after 36 months of ibrutinib treatment. The chain combines TRBV6-1 with TRBJ2-1; no clear D gene. This clonotype originated in a human donor with chronic lymphocytic leukemia. In DNA form, the CDR3 reads TGTGCCAGCAGCTCCAGGAATGAGCAGTTCTTC. Protein product: CASSSRNEQFF.